This record looks at one TCR beta chain sequence and its context. Its target is not known. V was clipped by 0 bases and J by 5 bases; unmatched bases: 5. The germline V gene encodes CDR1 MNHEY and CDR2 SVGAGI. The CDR3 has 16 amino acids. These data belong to a study of OX40 agonist ivuxolimab in advanced cancers. Clones were read by immunoSEQ multiplex PCR, and TCRdb kept only the in-frame ones, dropping some. The data hold 42,000 or so clones, with more than 80% observed a single time. Study results and limitations: CD4+ and CD8+ blood T cells expanded clonally by week 6 at 0.1 to 3.0 mg/kg.

The sample was CD4+ or CD8+ T cells sorted from blood, taken in a trial of the OX40 agonist ivuxolimab. The sequence derives from an adult with an advanced solid tumor such as melanoma, head and neck, liver or kidney cancer. The chain uses TRBV6-5 and TRBJ2-7; TRBD2 aligns across 12 bases. CDR3 region: CASSYSLAGGPNEQYF. The DNA of the CDR3 is TGTGCCAGCAGTTACTCCCTAGCGGGAGGGCCAAACGAGCAGTACTTC.